The rows below give T cell receptor beta chains drawn from one sample of a study of T-cell reconstitution after alpha-beta-depleted transplantation in children. TCRdb reprocessed the PCR reads with MiXCR, giving one entry per CDR3 protein. The sample consists of roughly 120,000 distinct CDR3 sequences, 20% to 25% of them appearing once. The source material was PBMCs, mostly from graft donor cells, sampled 180 days after TCRalphabeta/CD19-depleted stem cell transplant. The receptors were gathered from a male patient aged 2 to 10 who had a stem cell transplant for chronic granulomatous disease, so the T cells may come from the graft donor. Both conserved end residues are part of each CDR3. Each record gives: D gene, clone size, J gene, V gene, CDR3 protein, CDR3 DNA. D genes are given only for firm matches. The listing skips clone size in some rows; elsewhere it reads once, few, many or a size class.

>TRBD2|many|TRBJ2-3|TRBV20-1
CSAKVALAGVGGTDTQYF
TGCAGTGCAAAGGTGGCGCTAGCGGGAGTTGGGGGCACAGATACGCAGTATTTT
>TRBD2|once|TRBJ2-7|TRBV12-3/TRBV12-4
CASSSGGRGKNEQYF
TGTGCCAGCAGTTCTGGGGGGAGGGGAAAGAACGAGCAGTACTTC
>NA|many|TRBJ2-7|TRBV7-2
CASSRGQPPYEQYF
TGTGCCAGCAGCCGCGGACAACCCCCCTACGAGCAGTACTTC
>NA|NA|TRBJ2-4|TRBV20-1
CSARNQAVAKNIQYF
TGCAGTGCTAGAAATCAGGCCGTGGCCAAAAACATTCAGTACTTC
>NA|NA|TRBJ2-3|TRBV12-3/TRBV12-4
CASRGTEEANTQYF
TGTGCCAGCAGGGGGACCGAGGAAGCAAATACGCAGTATTTT
>NA|few|TRBJ2-1|TRBV20-1
CSASRQGGYNEQFF
TGCAGTGCTAGCAGGCAGGGGGGCTACAATGAGCAGTTCTTC
>NA|many|TRBJ2-2|TRBV5-1
CASSAGPPGTGELFF
TGCGCCAGCAGCGCGGGACCCCCGGGCACCGGGGAGCTGTTTTTT
>NA|NA|TRBJ2-4|TRBV12-3/TRBV12-4
CASSLVTGNIQYF
TGTGCCAGCAGTTTAGTCACGGGAAACATTCAGTACTTC
>NA|many|TRBJ2-5|TRBV28
CASNGRGVGEETQYF
TGTGCCAGCAACGGGCGAGGGGTTGGGGAAGAGACCCAGTACTTC
>TRBD2|NA|TRBJ2-7|TRBV20-1
CSARDFSGRGYEQYF
TGCAGTGCTAGAGATTTTAGCGGGAGAGGGTACGAGCAGTACTTC
>NA|NA|TRBJ2-3|TRBV7-2
CASSFTPTGTDTQYF
TGTGCCAGCAGCTTTACCCCAACAGGAACAGATACGCAGTATTTT
>NA|NA|TRBJ1-4|TRBV5-1
CASSPIGGFREKLFF
TGCGCCAGCAGCCCTATTGGAGGATTTCGTGAAAAACTGTTTTTT
>NA|NA|TRBJ2-3|TRBV20-1
CSARVGTSTDTQYF
TGCAGTGCTAGGGTCGGGACGAGCACAGATACGCAGTATTTT
>TRBD2|many|TRBJ2-1|TRBV12-3/TRBV12-4
CASNRSGKTSYNEQFF
TGTGCCAGCAACCGTAGCGGGAAAACCTCCTACAATGAGCAGTTCTTC
>TRBD2|NA|TRBJ2-2|TRBV5-1
CASSSPGTSGTGELFF
TGCGCCAGCAGCTCCCCCGGGACTAGCGGTACCGGGGAGCTGTTTTTT
>TRBD2|many|TRBJ2-2|TRBV12-3/TRBV12-4
CASSNFLGGSNTGELFF
TGTGCCAGCAGCAACTTCCTGGGGGGGTCGAACACCGGGGAGCTGTTTTTT
>NA|few|TRBJ1-1|TRBV5-1
CASSPQVMNTEAFF
TGCGCCAGCAGCCCTCAGGTTATGAACACTGAAGCTTTCTTT
>TRBD2|NA|TRBJ2-7|TRBV28
CASRITGGASYEQYF
TGTGCCAGCAGGATAACGGGGGGGGCCAGCTACGAGCAGTACTTC
>NA|many|TRBJ2-2|TRBV12-3/TRBV12-4
CASSERGTTGELFF
TGTGCCAGCAGTGAAAGGGGGACGACCGGGGAGCTGTTTTTT
>NA|many|TRBJ2-7|TRBV20-1
CSASRGGMGEQYF
TGCAGTGCTAGCCGGGGTGGCATGGGGGAGCAGTACTTC
>NA|many|TRBJ2-1|TRBV29-1
CSALGALPPNEQFF
TGCAGCGCGCTCGGAGCCCTCCCCCCTAATGAGCAGTTCTTC
>NA|many|TRBJ1-5|TRBV29-1
CSVLWGNQPQHF
TGCAGCGTTCTCTGGGGCAATCAGCCCCAGCATTTT
>NA|NA|TRBJ2-1|TRBV7-2
CASSLRGFGPDNEQFF
TGTGCCAGCAGCTTAAGAGGGTTCGGGCCAGACAATGAGCAGTTCTTC
>TRBD1|NA|TRBJ1-5|TRBV15
CATSRGTTGRDQPQHF
TGTGCCACCAGCAGAGGGACGACAGGGCGAGATCAGCCCCAGCATTTT
>TRBD1|few|TRBJ2-1|TRBV15
CATSRDTQKTGNEQFF
TGTGCCACCAGCAGAGATACGCAGAAGACAGGGAATGAGCAGTTCTTC
>NA|many|TRBJ2-1|TRBV20-1
CSAEWTLYNEQFF
TGCAGTGCCGAGTGGACATTGTACAATGAGCAGTTCTTC
>NA|many|TRBJ2-5|TRBV7-9
CASSLSGNQETQYF
TGTGCCAGCAGCTTATCCGGGAACCAAGAGACCCAGTACTTC
>TRBD1|NA|TRBJ1-5|TRBV6-1
CASRLGTDSNQPQHF
TGTGCCAGCAGGCTAGGGACAGATAGCAATCAGCCCCAGCATTTT
>TRBD2|NA|TRBJ2-1|TRBV7-2
CASELGGGNYNEQFF
TGTGCCAGCGAGCTGGGCGGGGGGAACTACAATGAGCAGTTCTTC
>TRBD2|many|TRBJ2-3|TRBV15
CATSTVGGRGTDTQYF
TGTGCCACCAGCACCGTGGGAGGGCGGGGCACAGATACGCAGTATTTT
>NA|many|TRBJ2-7|TRBV28
CASTNSLVPYEQYF
TGTGCCAGCACTAACAGCCTCGTACCCTACGAGCAGTACTTC
>NA|NA|TRBJ1-3|TRBV12-3/TRBV12-4
CASTRDILPGNTIYF
TGTGCCAGCACCAGGGACATCTTACCTGGAAACACCATATATTTT
>TRBD1|few|TRBJ2-3|TRBV5-1
CASSTDRGIGTDTQYF
TGCGCCAGCAGCACTGACAGGGGCATCGGCACAGATACGCAGTATTTT
>TRBD1|NA|TRBJ2-4|TRBV7-2
CASSLSPGGIQYF
TGTGCCAGCAGCTTAAGTCCAGGGGGCATTCAGTACTTC
>NA|few|TRBJ1-1|TRBV5-1
CASSLVTGRDPEAFF
TGCGCCAGCAGCTTGGTTACAGGACGGGACCCTGAAGCTTTCTTT
>NA|many|TRBJ2-7|TRBV7-2
CASSSAYEQYF
TGTGCCAGCAGCTCCGCCTACGAGCAGTACTTC
>NA|few|TRBJ2-5|TRBV20-1
CSAQKFDSGQETQYF
TGCAGTGCTCAAAAATTCGACAGCGGCCAAGAGACCCAGTACTTC
>NA|NA|TRBJ2-4|TRBV7-2
CASSLGPKNIQYF
TGTGCCAGCAGCTTAGGCCCCAAAAACATTCAGTACTTC
>TRBD2|few|TRBJ2-7|TRBV5-1
CASSFEGLGYEQYF
TGCGCCAGCAGCTTTGAGGGACTAGGCTACGAGCAGTACTTC
>NA|many|TRBJ2-7|TRBV12-3/TRBV12-4
CASSNGTVIYEQYF
TGTGCCAGCAGCAATGGGACTGTTATCTACGAGCAGTACTTC
>NA|few|TRBJ2-1|TRBV29-1
CSFLQGGSYNEQFF
TGCAGCTTCCTACAGGGAGGCTCCTACAATGAGCAGTTCTTC
>NA|NA|TRBJ1-2|TRBV29-1
CSVLGHSAANYGYTF
TGCAGCGTGCTTGGACACTCGGCTGCTAACTATGGCTACACCTTC
>NA|many|TRBJ1-3|TRBV20-1
CSALVGSGNTIYF
TGCAGTGCTCTCGTCGGCTCTGGAAACACCATATATTTT
>NA|NA|TRBJ2-7|TRBV15
CATSRVLSASYEQYF
TGTGCCACCAGCAGAGTGTTGTCAGCTTCCTACGAGCAGTACTTC
>NA|NA|TRBJ2-3|TRBV15
CATSTAGSSTDTQYF
TGTGCCACCAGCACGGCGGGGTCTAGCACAGATACGCAGTATTTT
>TRBD1|many|TRBJ1-2|TRBV6-1
CASSLTTGGSYGYTF
TGTGCCAGCAGTCTTACGACAGGGGGCTCGTATGGCTACACCTTC
>TRBD2|many|TRBJ2-7|TRBV6-2/TRBV6-3
CASSYGLAGAEQYF
TGTGCCAGCAGTTATGGACTAGCGGGGGCCGAGCAGTACTTC
>TRBD2|many|TRBJ2-1|TRBV6-1
CASSSLPSGGYNEQFF
TGTGCCAGCAGTAGCCTTCCTAGCGGGGGATACAATGAGCAGTTCTTC
>NA|NA|TRBJ1-5|TRBV6-5
CASSYSAGPIQPQHF
TGTGCCAGCAGTTACTCGGCAGGGCCGATTCAGCCCCAGCATTTT
>TRBD2|NA|TRBJ2-3|TRBV20-1
CSAQTSGSVYTQYF
TGCAGTGCCCAGACTAGCGGGAGTGTGTATACGCAGTATTTT
>NA|NA|TRBJ2-3|TRBV7-2
CASRSSLTDTQYF
TGTGCCAGCAGGTCCTCTCTCACAGATACGCAGTATTTT